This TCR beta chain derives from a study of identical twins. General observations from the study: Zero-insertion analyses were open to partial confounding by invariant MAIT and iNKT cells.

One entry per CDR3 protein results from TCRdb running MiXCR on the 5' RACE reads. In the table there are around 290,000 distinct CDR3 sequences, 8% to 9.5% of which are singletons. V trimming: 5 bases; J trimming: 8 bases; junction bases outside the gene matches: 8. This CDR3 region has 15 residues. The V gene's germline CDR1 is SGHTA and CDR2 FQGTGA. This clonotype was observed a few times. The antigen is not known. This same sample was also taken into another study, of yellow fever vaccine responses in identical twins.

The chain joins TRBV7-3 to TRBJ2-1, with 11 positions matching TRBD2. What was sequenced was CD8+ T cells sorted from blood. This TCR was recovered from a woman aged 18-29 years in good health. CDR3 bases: TGTGCCAGCAGCATCTTAGCGGGGGGGCACGATGAGCAGTTCTTC. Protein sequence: CASSILAGGHDEQFF.